This TCR beta chain was identified in a study of blood T cells in healthy people across ages. The sample holds one count of this clonotype. Its antigen is as yet unknown. Peripheral blood samples of approximately 10 milliliters were drawn from each donor. Study-level findings and limits: The study regarded diversity estimates from one million T cells as underestimates. Long-lived donors exceeded aged donors in naive CD4+ cells and diversity. Per-million-T-cell TCR beta diversity fell roughly linearly with age.

Then a second PCR, running about 7 to 11 cycles, was carried out with a sample-barcoded 5' primer and a J-beta primer mix. TCRdb redid the calling of the 5' RACE reads with MiXCR, one entry per CDR3 protein. The sample shows 870,000 or so distinct CDR3 sequences, 25% to 35% of them seen only once. The germline V and J ends were trimmed by 0 bases and 6 bases, with 14 bases remaining between them. Germline V gene data show CDR1 as SQVTM and CDR2 as ANQGSEA. This CDR3 is built from 14 residues. The chain recombines TRBV29-1 with TRBJ2-5; a possible D gene is TRBD1 (5 bases). Sequenced material: blood. The receptor was isolated from a woman over 75 in good health. In DNA, the CDR3 is TGCAGCGTTGAAGACAGTGGGGCATCTAAGACCCAGTACTTC. This sequence encodes CSVEDSGASKTQYF. Full variable domain (remainder filled in from reference TRBV29-1 and TRBJ2-5): SAVISQKPSRDICQRGTSLTIQCQVDSQVTMMFWYRQQPGQSLTLIATANQGSEATYESGFVIDKFPISRPNLTFSTLTVSNMSPEDSSIYLCSVEDSGASKTQYFGPGTRLLVL.